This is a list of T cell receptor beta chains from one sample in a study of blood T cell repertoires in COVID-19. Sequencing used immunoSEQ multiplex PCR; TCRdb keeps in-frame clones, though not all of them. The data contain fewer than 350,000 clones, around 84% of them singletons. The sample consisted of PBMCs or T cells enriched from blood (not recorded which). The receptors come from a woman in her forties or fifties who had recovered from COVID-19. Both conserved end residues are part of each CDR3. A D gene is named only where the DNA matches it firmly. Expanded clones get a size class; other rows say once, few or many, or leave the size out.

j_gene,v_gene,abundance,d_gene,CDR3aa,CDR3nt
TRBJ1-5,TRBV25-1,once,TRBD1,CASSGLTGHQPQHF,TGTGCCAGCAGTGGGTTGACAGGGCATCAGCCCCAGCATTTT
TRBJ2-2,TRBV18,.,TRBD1,CASIGTVQNTGELFF,TGTGCCAGCATAGGGACAGTGCAGAACACCGGGGAGCTGTTTTTT
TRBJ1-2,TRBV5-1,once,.,CASSPGGDGLSGYTF,TGCGCCAGCAGTCCGGGAGGGGATGGTTTAAGTGGCTACACCTTC
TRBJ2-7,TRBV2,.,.,CASTRWGDSYEQYF,TGTGCCAGCACCCGCTGGGGGGACTCCTACGAGCAGTACTTC
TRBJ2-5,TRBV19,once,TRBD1,CASKNTGGRETQYF,TGTGCCAGTAAAAACACAGGGGGCCGAGAGACCCAGTACTTC
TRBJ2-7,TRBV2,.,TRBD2,CASRGLAGGSFYEQYF,TGTGCCAGCAGAGGACTAGCGGGAGGGTCCTTTTACGAGCAGTACTTC
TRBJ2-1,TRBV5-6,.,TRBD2,CASSQSGTTYNEQFF,TGTGCCAGCAGTCAAAGCGGGACTACCTACAATGAGCAGTTCTTC
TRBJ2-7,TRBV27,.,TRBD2,CASSSTSGRASPYF,TGTGCCAGCAGTTCGACTAGCGGGAGGGCCTCTCCGTACTTC
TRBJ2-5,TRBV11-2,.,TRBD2,CASSLSFRGSGGVQETQYF,TGTGCCAGCAGCTTGTCCTTTCGTGGTAGCGGGGGAGTCCAAGAGACCCAGTACTTC
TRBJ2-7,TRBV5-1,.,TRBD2,CASSSGGLSGRNEQYF,TGCGCCAGCAGCTCAGGCGGCCTTAGCGGGAGAAACGAGCAGTACTTC
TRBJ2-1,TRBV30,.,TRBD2,CAFEWTSGDNEQFF,TGTGCCTTTGAATGGACTAGCGGAGACAATGAGCAGTTCTTC
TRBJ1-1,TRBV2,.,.,CASSGRFSEAFF,TGTGCCAGCAGCGGTAGATTTTCTGAAGCTTTCTTT
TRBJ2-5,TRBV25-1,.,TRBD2,CASSEWRAGGETQYF,TGTGCCAGCAGTGAATGGAGAGCGGGGGGGGAGACCCAGTACTTC
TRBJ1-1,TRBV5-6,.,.,CASRGGSTDTEAFF,TGTGCCAGCCGCGGGGGGAGTACCGACACTGAAGCTTTCTTT
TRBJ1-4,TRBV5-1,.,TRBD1,CASSLGQGNEKLFF,TGCGCCAGCAGCTTGGGACAGGGAAATGAAAAACTGTTTTTT
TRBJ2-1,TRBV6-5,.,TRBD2,CASRITSGANEQFF,TGTGCCAGCAGGATTACTAGCGGGGCCAATGAGCAGTTCTTC
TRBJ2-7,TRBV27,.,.,CASSAGPAMVQYF,TGTGCCAGCAGCGCGGGGCCGGCGATGGTGCAGTACTTC
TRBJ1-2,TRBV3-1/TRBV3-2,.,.,CASSQVARGYTF,TGTGCCAGCAGCCAAGTTGCGAGAGGCTACACCTTC
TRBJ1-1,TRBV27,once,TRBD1,CASSFGGQGVTEAFF,TGTGCCAGCAGTTTCGGGGGACAGGGTGTCACTGAAGCTTTCTTT
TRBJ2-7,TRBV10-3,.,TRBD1,CAISGRPGQGTHEQYF,TGTGCCATCAGTGGGAGACCGGGACAGGGCACCCACGAGCAGTACTTC
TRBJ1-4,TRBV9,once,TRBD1,CASSVGRGLVEKLFF,TGTGCCAGCAGCGTAGGCAGGGGGTTGGTTGAAAAACTGTTTTTT
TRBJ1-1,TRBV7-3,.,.,CASSSVGGTEAFF,TGTGCCAGCAGCTCCGTAGGGGGCACTGAAGCTTTCTTT
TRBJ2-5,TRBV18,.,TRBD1,CASSSEDRNQETQYF,TGTGCCAGCTCAAGCGAGGACAGGAACCAAGAGACCCAGTACTTC
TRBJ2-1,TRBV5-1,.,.,CASSFFQGGPGNEQFF,TGCGCCAGCAGCTTCTTCCAGGGGGGACCGGGAAATGAGCAGTTCTTC
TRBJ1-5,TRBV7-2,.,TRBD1,CASSSGQGVQPQHF,TGTGCCAGCAGCTCTGGACAGGGCGTTCAGCCCCAGCATTTT
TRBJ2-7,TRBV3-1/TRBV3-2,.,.,CASSQTPGNLYEQYF,TGTGCCAGCAGCCAGACTCCGGGTAATCTCTACGAGCAGTACTTC
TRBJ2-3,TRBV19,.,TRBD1,CASSINGQGVRDTQYF,TGTGCCAGTAGTATTAACGGACAGGGGGTGAGAGATACGCAGTATTTT
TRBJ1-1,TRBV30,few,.,CAYQSGAGNTEAFF,TGTGCCTATCAGTCAGGGGCGGGGAACACTGAAGCTTTCTTT
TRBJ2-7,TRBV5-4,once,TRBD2,CASSGTSGRFGEQYF,TGTGCCAGCAGCGGTACTAGCGGGAGATTCGGCGAGCAGTACTTC
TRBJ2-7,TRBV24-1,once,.,CATSDGGSQLTYEQYF,TGTGCCACCAGTGACGGCGGGTCCCAATTAACCTACGAGCAGTACTTC
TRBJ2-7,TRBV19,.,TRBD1,CASSMDRTGYEQYF,TGTGCCAGTAGTATGGACAGGACAGGATACGAGCAGTACTTC
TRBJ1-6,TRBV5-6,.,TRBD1,CASSLTGTVNNSPLHF,TGTGCCAGCAGCTTGACCGGGACAGTCAATAATTCACCCCTCCACTTT
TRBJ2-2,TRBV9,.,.,CASSVAGHPANTGELFF,TGTGCCAGCAGCGTAGCTGGACATCCCGCGAACACCGGGGAGCTGTTTTTT
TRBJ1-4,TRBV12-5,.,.,CASGLAGLGGSVEKLFF,TGTGCTAGTGGTTTGGCCGGGCTTGGGGGGTCCGTGGAAAAACTGTTTTTT
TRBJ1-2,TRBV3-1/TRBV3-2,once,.,CASSRRLANYGYTF,TGTGCCAGCAGCCGGCGCCTAGCTAACTATGGCTACACCTTC
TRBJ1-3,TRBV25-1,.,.,CASSGRGVDTIYF,TGTGCCAGCAGTGGTCGGGGGGTAGACACCATATATTTT
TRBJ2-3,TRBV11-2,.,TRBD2,CASSTTSGGPSTDTQYF,TGTGCCAGCAGCACCACTAGCGGGGGGCCCAGCACAGATACGCAGTATTTT
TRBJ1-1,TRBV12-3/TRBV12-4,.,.,CASRRTEIAFF,TGTGCCAGCAGACGGACTGAGATTGCTTTCTTT
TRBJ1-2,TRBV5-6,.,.,CASSQNLRYGYTF,TGTGCCAGCAGTCAGAACCTCCGCTATGGCTACACCTTC
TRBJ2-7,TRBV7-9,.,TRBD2,CASSLVVTGGSYEQYF,TGTGCCAGCAGCTTAGTCGTCACCGGGGGGTCCTACGAGCAGTACTTC
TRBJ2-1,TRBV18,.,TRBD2,CASSPPGALGGKYNEQFF,TGTGCCAGCTCACCACCTGGGGCTCTCGGGGGGAAATACAATGAGCAGTTCTTC
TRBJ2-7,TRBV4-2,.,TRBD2,CASSRGGSGATYEQYF,TGTGCCAGCAGCCGAGGCGGGAGCGGGGCGACCTACGAGCAGTACTTC
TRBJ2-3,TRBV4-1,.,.,CASSLRGDRGSSGSGDTQYF,TGCGCCAGCAGCCTCCGGGGGGACAGGGGGTCTAGCGGGAGTGGGGATACGCAGTATTTT
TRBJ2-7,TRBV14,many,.,CASSQDATGMYEQYF,TGTGCCAGCAGCCAAGATGCAACAGGGATGTACGAGCAGTACTTC
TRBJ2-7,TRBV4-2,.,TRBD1,CASSQVGTGGNEQYF,TGTGCCAGCAGCCAAGTTGGGACAGGGGGTAACGAGCAGTACTTC
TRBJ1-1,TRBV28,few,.,CASSPIYRDGGTEAFF,TGTGCCAGCAGCCCGATCTACAGGGACGGCGGCACTGAAGCTTTCTTT